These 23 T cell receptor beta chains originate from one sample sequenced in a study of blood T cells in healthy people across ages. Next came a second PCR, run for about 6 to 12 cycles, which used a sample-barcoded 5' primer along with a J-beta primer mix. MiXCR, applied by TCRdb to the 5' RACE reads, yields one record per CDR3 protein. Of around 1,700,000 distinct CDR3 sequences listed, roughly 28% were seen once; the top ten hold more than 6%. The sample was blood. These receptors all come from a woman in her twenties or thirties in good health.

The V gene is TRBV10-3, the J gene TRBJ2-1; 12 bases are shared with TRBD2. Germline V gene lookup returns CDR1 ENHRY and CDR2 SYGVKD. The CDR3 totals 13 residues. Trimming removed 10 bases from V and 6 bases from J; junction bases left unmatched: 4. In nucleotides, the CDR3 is TGTGCCACCTCTAGCGGGGGGGCCAATGAGCAGTTCTTC. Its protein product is CATSSGGANEQFF.

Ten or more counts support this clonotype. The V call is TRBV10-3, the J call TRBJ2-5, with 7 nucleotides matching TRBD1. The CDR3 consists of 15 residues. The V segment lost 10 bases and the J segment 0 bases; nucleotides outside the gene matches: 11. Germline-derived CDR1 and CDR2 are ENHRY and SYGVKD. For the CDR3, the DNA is TGTGCCACCGAGGCCCGGACAGGCTACCAAGAGACCCAGTACTTC. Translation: CATEARTGYQETQYF.

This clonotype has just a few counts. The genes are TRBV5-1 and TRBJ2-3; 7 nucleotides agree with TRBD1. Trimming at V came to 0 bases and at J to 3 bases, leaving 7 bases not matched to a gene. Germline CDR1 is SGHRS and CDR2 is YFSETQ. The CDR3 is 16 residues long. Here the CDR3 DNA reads TGCGCCAGCAGCTTGGCCCCGGCCAGGGGGACAGATACGCAGTATTTT. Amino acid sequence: CASSLAPARGTDTQYF.

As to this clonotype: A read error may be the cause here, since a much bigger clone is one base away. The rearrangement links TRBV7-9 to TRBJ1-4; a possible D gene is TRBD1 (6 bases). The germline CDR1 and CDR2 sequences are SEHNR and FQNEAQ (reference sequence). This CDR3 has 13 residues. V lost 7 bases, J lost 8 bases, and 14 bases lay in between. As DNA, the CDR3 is TGTGCCAGCATCCAGGGGCAGGGAGAAAAACTGTTTTTT. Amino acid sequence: CASIQGQGEKLFF.

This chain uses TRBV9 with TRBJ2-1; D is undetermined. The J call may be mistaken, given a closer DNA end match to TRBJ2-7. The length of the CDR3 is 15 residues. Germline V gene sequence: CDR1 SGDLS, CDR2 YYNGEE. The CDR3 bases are TGTGCCAGCAAACTAAACGGCCTATCCTACAATGAGCAGTACTTC. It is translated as CASKLNGLSYNEQYF.

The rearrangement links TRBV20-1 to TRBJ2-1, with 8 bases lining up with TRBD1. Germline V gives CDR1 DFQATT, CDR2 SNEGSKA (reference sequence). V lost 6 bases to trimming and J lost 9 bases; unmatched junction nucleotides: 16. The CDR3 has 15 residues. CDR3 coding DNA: TGCAGTGCCCGACGGACAGGGATACTAACGGGTGAGCAGTTCTTC. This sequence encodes CSARRTGILTGEQFF.

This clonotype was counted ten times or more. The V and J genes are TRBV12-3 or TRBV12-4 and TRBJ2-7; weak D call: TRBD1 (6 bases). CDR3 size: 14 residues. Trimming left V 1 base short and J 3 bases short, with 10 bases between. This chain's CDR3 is CASSLGGLDYEQYF. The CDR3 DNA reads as TGTGCCAGCAGTTTAGGGGGGCTAGACTACGAGCAGTACTTC.

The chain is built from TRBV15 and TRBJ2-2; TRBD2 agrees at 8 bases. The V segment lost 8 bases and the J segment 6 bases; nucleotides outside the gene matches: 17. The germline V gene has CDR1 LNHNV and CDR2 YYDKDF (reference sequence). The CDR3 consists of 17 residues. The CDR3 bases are TGTGCCACCCACAACCGGGGGAGCGGGAGTGGATCCGGGGAGCTGTTTTTT. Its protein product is CATHNRGSGSGSGELFF.

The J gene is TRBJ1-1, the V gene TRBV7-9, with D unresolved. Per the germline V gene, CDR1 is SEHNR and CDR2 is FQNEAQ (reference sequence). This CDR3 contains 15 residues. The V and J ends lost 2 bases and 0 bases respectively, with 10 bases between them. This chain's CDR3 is CASSLSRTLNTEAFF. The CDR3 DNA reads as TGTGCCAGCAGCTTAAGTCGGACCTTGAACACTGAAGCTTTCTTT.

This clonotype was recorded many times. CDR3 residues: CSVQSWGTYEQYF. CDR3 nucleotides: TGCAGCGTTCAGTCGTGGGGGACCTACGAGCAGTACTTC. This rearrangement joins TRBV29-1 to TRBJ2-7; D tentatively fits TRBD1 or TRBD2 (5 bases each). CDR3 length: 13 residues. Germline assignment: CDR1 SQVTM and CDR2 ANQGSEA. Deletions cut 5 bases from V and 2 bases from J, with 13 bases between.

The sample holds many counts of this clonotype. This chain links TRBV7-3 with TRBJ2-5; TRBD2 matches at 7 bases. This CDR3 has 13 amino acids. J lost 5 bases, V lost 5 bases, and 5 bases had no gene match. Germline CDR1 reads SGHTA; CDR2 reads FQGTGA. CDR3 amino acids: CASSPGGSETQYF. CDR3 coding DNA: TGTGCCAGCAGCCCCGGGGGGTCCGAGACCCAGTACTTC.

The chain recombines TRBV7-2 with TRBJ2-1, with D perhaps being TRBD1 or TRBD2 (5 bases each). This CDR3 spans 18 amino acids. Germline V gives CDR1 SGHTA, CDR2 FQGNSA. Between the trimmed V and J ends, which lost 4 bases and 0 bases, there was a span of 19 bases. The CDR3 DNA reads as TGTGCCAGCAGCTCCCCGAGAGGGGACCTGAGCTCCTACAATGAGCAGTTCTTC. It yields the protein CASSSPRGDLSSYNEQFF.

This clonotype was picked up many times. CDR3 in amino acids: CASSQDERPPHEQYF. CDR3 DNA: TGCGCCAGCAGCCAAGATGAGCGACCCCCCCACGAGCAGTACTTC. The genes are TRBV4-3 and TRBJ2-7; D remains unclear. V lost 0 bases to trimming and J lost 5 bases, with 14 bases between them. The CDR3 covers 15 residues. Germline V gene data show CDR1 as LGHNA and CDR2 as YSLEER.

The CDR3 here is CASSQDSGSLSYEQYF. The CDR3 DNA reads as TGTGCCAGCAGCCAAGATTCGGGTTCCCTCTCCTACGAGCAGTACTTC. The chain joins TRBV3-1 to TRBJ2-7, with no clear D. V lost 0 bases and J 0 bases, leaving 12 bases between the germline ends. This CDR3 spans 16 amino acids. Germline CDR1 LGHDT, CDR2 YNNKEL (reference sequence).

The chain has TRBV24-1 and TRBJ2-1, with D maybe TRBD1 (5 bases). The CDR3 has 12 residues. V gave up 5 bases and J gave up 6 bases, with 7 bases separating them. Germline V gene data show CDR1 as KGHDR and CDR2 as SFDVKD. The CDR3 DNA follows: TGTGCCACCAGTGCCCAGGGCAATGAGCAGTTCTTC. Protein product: CATSAQGNEQFF.

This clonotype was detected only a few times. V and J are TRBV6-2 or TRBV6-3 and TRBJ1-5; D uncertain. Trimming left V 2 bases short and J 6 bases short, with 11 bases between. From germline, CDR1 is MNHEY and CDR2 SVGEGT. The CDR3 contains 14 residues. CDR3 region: CASSYAEGIQPQHF. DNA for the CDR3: TGTGCCAGCAGTTACGCGGAAGGGATTCAGCCCCAGCATTTT.

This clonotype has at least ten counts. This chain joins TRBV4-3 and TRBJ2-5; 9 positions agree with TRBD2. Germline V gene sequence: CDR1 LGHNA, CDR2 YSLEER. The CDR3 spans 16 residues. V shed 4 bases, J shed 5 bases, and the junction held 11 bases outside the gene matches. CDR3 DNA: TGCGCCAGCAGCCTCAACCTAGCGGGAAATGATGAGACCCAGTACTTC. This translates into CASSLNLAGNDETQYF.

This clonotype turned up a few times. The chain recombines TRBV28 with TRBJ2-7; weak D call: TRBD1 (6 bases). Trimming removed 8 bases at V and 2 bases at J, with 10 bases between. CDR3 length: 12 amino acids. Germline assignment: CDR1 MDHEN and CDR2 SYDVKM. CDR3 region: CASGGGPYEQYF. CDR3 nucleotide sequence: TGTGCCAGCGGGGGCGGCCCCTACGAGCAGTACTTC. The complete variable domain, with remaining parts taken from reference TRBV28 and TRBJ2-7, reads DVKVTQSSRYLVKRTGEKVFLECVQDMDHENMFWYRQDPGLGLRLIYFSYDVKMKEKGDIPEGYSVSREKKERFSLILESASTNQTSMYLCASGGGPYEQYFGPGTRLTVT.

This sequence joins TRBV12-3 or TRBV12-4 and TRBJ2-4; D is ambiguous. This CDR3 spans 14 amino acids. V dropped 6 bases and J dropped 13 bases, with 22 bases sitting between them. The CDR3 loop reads CASSSPYRYNEQYF. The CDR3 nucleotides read TGTGCCAGCAGCTCCCCTTACAGATACAATGAGCAGTACTTC.

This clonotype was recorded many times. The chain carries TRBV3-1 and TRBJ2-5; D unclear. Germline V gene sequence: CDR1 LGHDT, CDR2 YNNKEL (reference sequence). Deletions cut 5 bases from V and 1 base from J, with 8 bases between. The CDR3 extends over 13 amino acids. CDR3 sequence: CASSAGRQETQYF. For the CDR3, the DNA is TGTGCCAGCAGCGCCGGGCGCCAAGAGACCCAGTACTTC.

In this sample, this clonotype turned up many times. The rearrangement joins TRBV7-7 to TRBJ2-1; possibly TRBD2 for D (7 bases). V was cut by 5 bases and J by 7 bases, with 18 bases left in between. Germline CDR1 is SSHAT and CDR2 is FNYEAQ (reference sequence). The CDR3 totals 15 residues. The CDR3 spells CASSPSTGGGNEQFF. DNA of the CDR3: TGTGCCAGCAGCCCCAGTACGGGGGGCGGGAATGAGCAGTTCTTC.

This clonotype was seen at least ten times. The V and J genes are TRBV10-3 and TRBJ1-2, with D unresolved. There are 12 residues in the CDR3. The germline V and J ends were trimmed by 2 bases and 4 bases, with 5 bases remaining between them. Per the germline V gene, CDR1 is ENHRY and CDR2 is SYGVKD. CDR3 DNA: TGTGCCATCAGTGAGGTTACCTATGGCTACACCTTC. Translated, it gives CAISEVTYGYTF.

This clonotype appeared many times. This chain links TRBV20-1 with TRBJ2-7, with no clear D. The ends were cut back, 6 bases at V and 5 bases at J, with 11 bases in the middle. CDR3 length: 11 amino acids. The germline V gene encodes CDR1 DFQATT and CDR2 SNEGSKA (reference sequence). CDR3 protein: CSASQGDEQYF. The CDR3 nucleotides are TGCAGTGCCAGCCAAGGCGACGAGCAGTACTTC.